Presented here are 24 T cell receptor beta chains from one specimen sequenced in a study of T cell responses to AZD1222 COVID-19 vaccine. Profiling relied on immunoSEQ multiplex PCR, and the TCRdb table lists in-frame clones only, not all of them. In the table there are about 150,000 clones, about nine tenths of which are singletons. Sequenced here: peripheral blood, sampled on day 0 of MenACWY control vaccination. All receptors come from an adult in good health.

This clone was recorded at least ten times. The chain couples TRBV5-4 to TRBJ2-1; 10 bases agree with TRBD2. After removal of 4 bases from V and 5 bases from J, the junction contained 9 bases not matched to a gene. From germline, CDR1 is SGHNT and CDR2 YYREEE (reference sequence). The CDR3 runs 16 residues. The CDR3 sequence: CASSPGGAGGHNEQFF. CDR3 nucleotides: TGTGCCAGCAGCCCCGGGGGAGCGGGGGGGCACAATGAGCAGTTCTTC.

Only one count was recorded for this clone. Lacking the conserved final phenylalanine or tryptophan, this CDR3 likely reflects a read error. The limits of the CDR3 on the DNA are not certain, so only TCRdb's listed CDR3 is given. The chain recombines TRBV30 with TRBJ1-4; the table's D call of TRBD1 was not tested on the DNA. Germline assignment: CDR1 GTSNPN and CDR2 SVGIG (reference sequence). Both ends counted, the CDR3 spans 11 residues. The CDR3 spells CAWSVPFGLSS.

J is TRBJ2-2 and V is TRBV29-1; D gene ambiguous. This CDR3 has 12 amino acids. V was cut by 6 bases and J by 0 bases, with 5 bases left in between. Germline CDR1 SQVTM, CDR2 ANQGSEA. CDR3 nucleotide sequence: TGCAGCGTATGGTCGAACACCGGGGAGCTGTTTTTT. Translation: CSVWSNTGELFF.

J is TRBJ1-1 and V is TRBV6-1, with TRBD1 as a possible D gene (6 bases). V dropped 3 bases and J dropped 3 bases, with 14 bases sitting between them. From germline, CDR1 is MNHNS and CDR2 SASEGT. The CDR3 contains 15 residues. The CDR3 DNA reads as TGTGCCAGCAGTGAGTCTTATACAGGGTACACTGAAGCTTTCTTT. Translating it yields CASSESYTGYTEAFF.

The rearrangement links TRBV5-1 to TRBJ1-1; D not certain. This CDR3 is 11 amino acids long. V lost 4 bases and J 1 base, leaving 2 bases between the germline ends. Germline CDR1 reads SGHRS; CDR2 reads YFSETQ. The DNA of the CDR3 is TGCGCCAGCAGCCAGAACACTGAAGCTTTCTTT. Its protein is CASSQNTEAFF.

This clone was seen only once. The chain couples TRBV5-1 to TRBJ1-1; no definite D call. V lost 1 base to trimming and J lost 0 bases, with 10 bases between them. CDR3 length: 15 residues. CDR1 SGHRS and CDR2 YFSETQ come from the germline V gene. CDR3 DNA sequence: TGCGCCAGCAGCTTGTGGCTCGGCTTGAACACTGAAGCTTTCTTT. Translation: CASSLWLGLNTEAFF.

The rearrangement links TRBV2 to TRBJ2-7; D is undetermined. Trimming shortened V by 9 bases and J by 2 bases, and 14 bases separated the two germline ends. Germline CDR1 SNHLY, CDR2 FYNNEI. This CDR3 region has 13 residues. CDR3 DNA: TGTGCCAGTCGGGTGGCGGACCCCTACGAGCAGTACTTC. It specifies CASRVADPYEQYF.

This clone was counted a single time. The J gene is TRBJ1-4, the V gene TRBV6-5; 7 nucleotides line up with TRBD1. V was clipped by 6 bases and J by 4 bases; unmatched bases: 8. The CDR3 spans 15 residues. Germline lookup yields CDR1 MNHEY and CDR2 SVGAGI. In DNA, the CDR3 is TGTGCCAGCAGGGGACAGAGTAGAGTTAATGAAAAACTGTTTTTT. This gives the protein CASRGQSRVNEKLFF.

The chain combines TRBV30 with TRBJ1-5; no clear D. CDR3 size: 13 residues. Per the germline V gene, CDR1 is GTSNPN and CDR2 is SVGIG (reference sequence). V was shortened by 0 bases and J by 0 bases, with 3 bases between the two germline ends. This CDR3 reads CAWSVDSNQPQHF. In DNA form, the CDR3 reads TGTGCCTGGAGTGTAGATAGCAATCAGCCCCAGCATTTT.

This clone showed up just once. V gene TRBV11-3 combines with J gene TRBJ1-1, with TRBD1 matching over 8 bases. The germline V gene has CDR1 SGHNT and CDR2 YENEEA. This CDR3 is built from 15 residues. The V and J ends lost 5 bases and 4 bases, in that order; junction bases with no gene match: 9. The CDR3 DNA reads as TGTGCCAGCAGCCCTAGCCCGACAGGGGCCACTGAAGCTTTCTTT. Residues: CASSPSPTGATEAFF.

The CDR3 region is CASSLASLTNEQFF. The CDR3 DNA follows: TGTGCCAGCAGCTTAGCTTCCCTGACTAATGAGCAGTTCTTC. V and J are TRBV7-2 and TRBJ2-1, with D unclear. The CDR3 has 14 residues. Trimming took off 0 bases at V and 7 bases at J, with 10 bases between the two ends. The germline V gene has CDR1 SGHTA and CDR2 FQGNSA.

The chain couples TRBV3-1 (or the pseudogene TRBV3-2) to TRBJ1-2; weak D call: TRBD1 (5 bases). Between the trimmed V and J ends, which lost 2 bases and 8 bases, there was a span of 15 bases. The CDR3 runs to 14 residues. In germline, CDR1 is LGHDT, CDR2 YNNKEL (reference sequence). The CDR3 loop is CASSQYRGAKGYTF. The CDR3 DNA sequence: TGTGCCAGCAGCCAATATAGAGGGGCGAAAGGCTACACCTTC.

The chain recombines TRBV7-3 with TRBJ2-5; the D gene is possibly TRBD2 (5 bases). The V end was cut by 6 bases, the J end by 5 bases, with 13 bases between. In germline, CDR1 is SGHTA, CDR2 FQGTGA. This CDR3 is built from 13 residues. The CDR3, as DNA: TGTGCCAGCAGTAATGTCGGCGGGGAGACCCAGTACTTC. It yields the protein CASSNVGGETQYF.

The rearrangement uses TRBV19 and TRBJ1-2; weak D call: TRBD1 (6 bases). Trimming cost V 4 bases and J 1 base, with 7 bases left between them. Germline CDR1 reads LNHDA; CDR2 reads SQIVND (reference sequence). The CDR3 is 13 amino acids. The CDR3 nucleotides read TGTGCCAGTAGTAAACAGGGTAACTATGGCTACACCTTC. This codes for CASSKQGNYGYTF. Together with reference TRBV19 and TRBJ1-2, the CDR3 gives the full variable domain: DGGITQSPKYLFRKEGQNVTLSCEQNLNHDAMYWYRQDPGQGLRLIYYSQIVNDFQKGDIAEGYSVSREKKESFPLTVTSAQKNPTAFYLCASSKQGNYGYTFGSGTRLTVV.

The CDR3 loop is CASSFGQGSYTEAFF. For the CDR3, the DNA is TGTGCCAGCAGCTTTGGACAGGGGTCGTACACTGAAGCTTTCTTT. The chain carries TRBV7-9 and TRBJ1-1; 9 bases map to TRBD1. CDR3 length: 15 residues. With V trimmed by 3 bases and J by 3 bases, 5 bases remained unmatched. Germline V gene sequence: CDR1 SEHNR, CDR2 FQNEAQ (reference sequence).

In its sample, this clone was seen a few times. The chain has TRBV29-1 and TRBJ2-2; D is ambiguous. V dropped 6 bases and J dropped 3 bases, with 20 bases sitting between them. This CDR3 contains 16 residues. The germline gives CDR1 SQVTM, CDR2 ANQGSEA. The CDR3 DNA reads TGCAGCGTCGCCGGTCCCTCGGTAGGAGACACCGGGGAGCTGTTTTTT. It codes for CSVAGPSVGDTGELFF.

The chain has TRBV10-2 and TRBJ1-5, with D possibly being TRBD1 (5 bases). Germline lookup yields CDR1 WSHSY and CDR2 SAAADI. V lost 6 bases to trimming and J lost 6 bases, with 15 bases between them. The CDR3 runs to 14 residues. CDR3 protein: CASRAPGVGQPQHF. As DNA, the CDR3 is TGCGCCAGCAGGGCCCCGGGGGTGGGTCAGCCCCAGCATTTT.

The sample holds one count of this clone. This chain connects TRBV4-1 to TRBJ2-1, with D possibly being TRBD1 (5 bases). This CDR3 comprises 13 residues. The V gene lost 1 base and the J gene lost 10 bases, with 11 bases spanning the gap. The germline V gene has CDR1 MGHRA and CDR2 YSYEKL. In DNA form, the CDR3 reads TGCGCCAGCAGCCAAGTCTACAGGACAGAGCAGTTCTTC. Protein sequence: CASSQVYRTEQFF.

This chain joins TRBV30 and TRBJ1-1, with TRBD1 as a possible D gene (5 bases). Germline values: CDR1 GTSNPN, CDR2 SVGIG (reference sequence). Trimming shortened V by 3 bases and J by 2 bases, and 10 bases separated the two germline ends. CDR3 length: 13 residues. The CDR3 sequence is CAWRHTGNTEAFF. CDR3 coding DNA: TGTGCCTGGAGACATACAGGAAACACTGAAGCTTTCTTT.

This sequence joins TRBV3-1 (or the pseudogene TRBV3-2) and TRBJ1-6; TRBD1 agrees at 7 bases. CDR3 length equals 15 residues. V dropped 2 bases and J dropped 10; count of bases not matched to a gene: 8. CDR1 LGHDT and CDR2 YNNKEL come from the germline V gene (reference sequence). DNA for the CDR3: TGTGCCAGCAGCCAATTCCGACAGGGAAGGTCACCCCTCCACTTT. Protein sequence: CASSQFRQGRSPLHF.

This sequence joins TRBV28 and TRBJ2-4, with D tentatively TRBD2 (6 bases). The CDR3 length is 15 residues. Germline V CDR1 and CDR2: MDHEN, SYDVKM. With 6 bases removed from V and 9 bases from J, the gap between germline ends came to 21 bases. In nucleotides, the CDR3 is TGTGCCAGCAGCCTCTCGGGGGTCCTAAAGGGCATTCAGTACTTC. Amino acid sequence: CASSLSGVLKGIQYF.

The V and J genes are TRBV4-2 and TRBJ1-5; D is unclear. Germline CDR1 and CDR2: LGHNA and YNFKEQ. This CDR3 is built from 12 residues. Trimming left V 1 base short and J 5 bases short, with 3 bases between. The CDR3 here is CASSQGDQPQHF. CDR3 DNA: TGTGCCAGCAGCCAAGGGGATCAGCCCCAGCATTTT.

CDR3 nucleotide sequence: TGCGCCAGCAGCTTGGATCCGAGCTCCTACGAGCAGTACTTC. It yields the protein CASSLDPSSYEQYF. The J gene is TRBJ2-7, the V gene TRBV5-1; D remains unclear. The CDR3 is 14 residues long. The V end was cut by 0 bases, the J end by 0 bases, with 7 bases between. In germline, CDR1 is SGHRS, CDR2 YFSETQ.

V usage is TRBV9 and J usage is TRBJ1-2; D may be TRBD1 (5 bases). Germline CDR1 is SGDLS and CDR2 is YYNGEE. The CDR3 sequence is 15 residues long. Trimming cost V 3 bases and J 4 bases, with 16 bases left between them. The CDR3 bases are TGTGCCAGCAGCGCCGGGACGGACCTACTCTATGGCTACACCTTC. Amino acid sequence: CASSAGTDLLYGYTF.